The 22 T cell receptor beta chains in this list originate from one sample, sequenced in a study of shared clonotypes between healthy human individuals (dated by TCRdb to 2018 to 2021). Library construction relied on the immunoSEQ multiplex PCR assay. Held by TCRdb, this immuneACCESS table contains in-frame sequences only and omits some clones. Under half of the omission traces to an unresolved V gene where checked; the cause of the rest is unknown. This sample has about 2 million clones in its table, and approximately 94% of those were observed once. Around 1.1% of the sample rests with the top ten. CD8 naive samples were obtained by positive selection for CCR7 among CD45RO-negative cells, yielding a CD45RA+CCR7+ population from which TemRA cells were excluded. Sample: naive CD8+ T cells sorted from blood. The cell subset or site label, read with the paper, signifies: CD45RA+CCR7+. These receptors originate from a man aged 18 to 30 in good health.

The rearrangement joins TRBV9 to TRBJ1-2; D uncertain. Trimming took 0 bases from V and 4 from J, leaving 10 bases between them. The germline gives CDR1 SGDLS, CDR2 YYNGEE. The CDR3 length is 14 residues. The CDR3 DNA sequence: TGTGCCAGCAGCGTAGGGTCGTCAGTCTATGGCTACACCTTC. Translating gives CASSVGSSVYGYTF.

The table lists this clone with a count of one. The chain uses TRBV6-1 and TRBJ2-2; D not resolved. V lost 6 bases and J lost 5, with 13 bases in between. This CDR3 contains 14 residues. Germline assignment: CDR1 MNHNS and CDR2 SASEGT. In DNA form, the CDR3 reads TGTGCCAGCAGCTTCCTACTTACGACCGGGGAGCTGTTTTTT. It codes for CASSFLLTTGELFF.

The V gene is TRBV27, the J gene TRBJ1-1; D is ambiguous. In germline, CDR1 is MNHEY, CDR2 SMNVEV (reference sequence). V lost 5 bases, J lost 2 bases, and 15 bases lay in between. The CDR3 sequence is 15 residues long. DNA of the CDR3: TGTGCCAGCAGTCCCCTGGAGAAAGTTAACACTGAAGCTTTCTTT. Its protein product is CASSPLEKVNTEAFF.

This clone was recorded once. The rearrangement joins TRBV19 to TRBJ2-3; no definite D call. V lost 6 bases and J 1 base, leaving 14 bases between the germline ends. This CDR3 is 15 amino acids long. Germline CDR1 is LNHDA and CDR2 is SQIVND (reference sequence). CDR3: CASRTGPWGTDTQYF. For the CDR3, the DNA is TGTGCCAGTAGGACCGGGCCCTGGGGCACAGATACGCAGTATTTT. The whole variable domain, filled in from reference TRBV19 and TRBJ2-3, reads DGGITQSPKYLFRKEGQNVTLSCEQNLNHDAMYWYRQDPGQGLRLIYYSQIVNDFQKGDIAEGYSVSREKKESFPLTVTSAQKNPTAFYLCASRTGPWGTDTQYFGPGTRLTVL.

Points on this clone: This sample includes further DNA sequences coding for the same CDR3. The J gene is TRBJ2-7, the V gene TRBV30; D uncertain. The CDR3 is made up of 12 amino acids. Trimming removed 3 bases at V and 2 bases at J, with 8 bases between. CDR1 is GTSNPN and CDR2 is SVGIG in the germline V gene (reference sequence). The CDR3 bases are TGTGCCTGGAGCCTCGATACCTACGAGCAGTACTTC. It specifies CAWSLDTYEQYF.

This chain links TRBV1 with TRBJ1-5. TRBV1 is noted as a pseudogene. The CDR3 extends over 15 amino acids. The CDR3 is CTSTSGTAGDQPQHF. The CDR3 nucleotides read TGCACCAGCACCTCCGGGACAGCGGGAGATCAGCCCCAGCATTTT.

The chain couples TRBV5-8 to TRBJ2-3; D is unresolved. CDR1 is SGHTS, CDR2 YDEGEE, per germline. Trimming pared 0 bases from V and 2 bases from J, leaving 4 bases between. The CDR3 loop spans 13 amino acids. The CDR3 DNA sequence: TGTGCCAGCAGCTTGGTATTCACAGATACGCAGTATTTT. Amino acid sequence: CASSLVFTDTQYF.

The V call is TRBV25-1, the J call TRBJ2-1; the D call may be TRBD1 or TRBD2 (5 bases each). V gave up 1 base and J gave up 0 bases, with 10 bases separating them. CDR1 and CDR2 from the germline V gene are MGHDK and SYGVNS. The CDR3 consists of 16 residues. CDR3 residues: CASSEWGSSSYNEQFF. CDR3 bases: TGTGCCAGCAGTGAATGGGGGTCGAGCTCCTACAATGAGCAGTTCTTC.

On this clone: The same CDR3 arises from other DNA sequences in this sample as well. This chain links TRBV6-6 with TRBJ2-3, with D hard to call. The CDR3 runs 12 residues. V lost 6 bases to trimming and J lost 4 bases, with 8 bases between them. The germline CDR1 and CDR2 sequences are MNHNY and SVGAGI (reference sequence). CDR3 DNA sequence: TGTGCCAGCAGCTACGGACCAGATACGCAGTATTTT. Translated, it gives CASSYGPDTQYF.

The chain combines TRBV7-9 with TRBJ2-3; D uncertain. The CDR3 runs 15 residues. CDR1 and CDR2 (germline): SEHNR, FQNEAQ (reference sequence). Trimming cost V 1 base and J 4 bases, with 12 bases left between them. Here the CDR3 DNA reads TGTGCCAGCAGCTTAGAGGTTCCCGCGGCAGATACGCAGTATTTT. Amino acids: CASSLEVPAADTQYF.

The chain combines TRBV5-6 with TRBJ2-7; a weak D match, TRBD1 (5 bases). CDR1 is SGHDT, CDR2 YYEEEE, per germline. The CDR3 totals 17 residues. The V gene lost 0 bases and the J gene lost 5 bases, with 21 bases spanning the gap. In DNA, the CDR3 is TGTGCCAGCAGCTTGGGCCAGGGAATCCTTTTAGTGAACGAGCAGTACTTC. It translates to CASSLGQGILLVNEQYF.

This CDR3 reads CASSPMTNQETQYF. CDR3 in DNA: TGTGCCAGCTCACCAATGACCAACCAAGAGACCCAGTACTTC. The V and J genes are TRBV18 and TRBJ2-5; D ambiguous. The CDR3 extends over 14 amino acids. V was trimmed by 2 bases and J by 0 bases, leaving 7 bases between them. Germline CDR1 and CDR2: KGHSH and LQKENI.

V usage is TRBV6-1 and J usage is TRBJ2-7; 7 nucleotides match TRBD1. Germline assignment: CDR1 MNHNS and CDR2 SASEGT. The CDR3 contains 15 residues. Unmatched junction bases numbered 11, after V lost 6 bases and J lost 3 bases. The CDR3 DNA reads as TGTGCCAGCAGGAATACCCCGACAGGGAACTACGAGCAGTACTTC. This gives the protein CASRNTPTGNYEQYF.

V is TRBV5-1 and J is TRBJ2-5; a weak D match, TRBD2 (5 bases). Deletions cut 0 bases from V and 5 bases from J, with 17 bases between. Germline CDR1 SGHRS, CDR2 YFSETQ. This CDR3 has 16 residues. CDR3 bases: TGCGCCAGCAGCTTGGAGCGTCTTACCCGAGGGGAGACCCAGTACTTC. Its translation is CASSLERLTRGETQYF.

V is TRBV7-9 and J is TRBJ2-5; no clear D gene. In germline, CDR1 is SEHNR, CDR2 FQNEAQ (reference sequence). The CDR3 covers 14 residues. V dropped 0 bases and J dropped 4 bases, with 9 bases sitting between them. The CDR3 is CASSLAWELETQYF. As DNA, the CDR3 is TGTGCCAGCAGCTTAGCATGGGAACTAGAGACCCAGTACTTC.

The chain employs TRBV6-5 and TRBJ2-7, with D tentatively TRBD1 (5 bases). The CDR3 runs 13 residues. In germline, CDR1 is MNHEY, CDR2 SVGAGI. V lost 8 bases and J 2 bases, leaving 13 bases between the germline ends. CDR3 protein: CASQTGLTYEQYF. CDR3 nucleotides: TGTGCCAGCCAAACAGGCCTAACCTACGAGCAGTACTTC.

The chain uses TRBV27 and TRBJ1-1; TRBD1 matches at 7 bases. The V gene end was trimmed by 4 bases and the J gene end by 3 bases; junction bases not matched to a gene: 5. Germline loops: CDR1 MNHEY, CDR2 SMNVEV (reference sequence). This CDR3 region has 14 residues. CDR3 nucleotide sequence: TGTGCCAGCAGTTACAGGGGAATCGACACTGAAGCTTTCTTT. This gives the protein CASSYRGIDTEAFF.

Concerning this clone: An end of the junction differs from the germline gene, which may be a read error. This sample also contains other DNA sequences that code for the same CDR3. V gene TRBV28 combines with J gene TRBJ2-6; TRBD1 agrees at 7 bases. Germline V gene sequence: CDR1 MDHEN, CDR2 SYDVKM. This CDR3 has 18 amino acids. The CDR3 loop is CASSGTATGLYGANVLTF. CDR3 in DNA: TGTGCCAGCTCCGGGACAGCAACGGGCCTTTATGGGGCCAACGTCCTGACTTTT.

V is TRBV27 and J is TRBJ2-1; TRBD2 might be the D (5 bases). Germline V lookup: CDR1 MNHEY, CDR2 SMNVEV (reference sequence). With 6 bases removed from V and 4 bases from J, the gap between germline ends came to 16 bases. The CDR3 runs 15 residues. The CDR3 sequence: CASSSSGTDYNEQFF. DNA of the CDR3: TGTGCCAGCAGCTCAAGCGGTACGGATTACAATGAGCAGTTCTTC.

The rearrangement uses TRBV7-8 and TRBJ2-1, with D maybe TRBD1 (6 bases). V was pared by 5 bases and J by 1 base, with 12 bases between. This CDR3 has 15 residues. Germline assignment: CDR1 SGHVS and CDR2 FQNEAQ. The CDR3 spells CASSGKTGSYNEQFF. The CDR3, as DNA: TGTGCCAGCAGCGGGAAGACAGGTTCCTACAATGAGCAGTTCTTC.

This rearrangement joins TRBV27 to TRBJ1-2; D not resolved. V shed 0 bases and J shed 2 bases, with 13 bases lying between them. This CDR3 is 16 amino acids long. Germline V gene sequence: CDR1 MNHEY, CDR2 SMNVEV (reference sequence). The CDR3 reads CASSLSPKGFNYGYTF. The CDR3 nucleotides are TGTGCCAGCAGTTTATCACCAAAGGGCTTCAACTATGGCTACACCTTC.

The genes are TRBV7-9 and TRBJ2-1; the D gene could be TRBD1 or TRBD2 (6 bases each). The CDR3 spans 16 residues. The V gene lost 4 bases and the J gene lost 2 bases, with 15 bases spanning the gap. The germline V gene has CDR1 SEHNR and CDR2 FQNEAQ (reference sequence). The CDR3 loop is CASSWDPGGAYNEQFF. The CDR3 DNA sequence: TGTGCCAGCAGCTGGGACCCCGGGGGCGCCTACAATGAGCAGTTCTTC.